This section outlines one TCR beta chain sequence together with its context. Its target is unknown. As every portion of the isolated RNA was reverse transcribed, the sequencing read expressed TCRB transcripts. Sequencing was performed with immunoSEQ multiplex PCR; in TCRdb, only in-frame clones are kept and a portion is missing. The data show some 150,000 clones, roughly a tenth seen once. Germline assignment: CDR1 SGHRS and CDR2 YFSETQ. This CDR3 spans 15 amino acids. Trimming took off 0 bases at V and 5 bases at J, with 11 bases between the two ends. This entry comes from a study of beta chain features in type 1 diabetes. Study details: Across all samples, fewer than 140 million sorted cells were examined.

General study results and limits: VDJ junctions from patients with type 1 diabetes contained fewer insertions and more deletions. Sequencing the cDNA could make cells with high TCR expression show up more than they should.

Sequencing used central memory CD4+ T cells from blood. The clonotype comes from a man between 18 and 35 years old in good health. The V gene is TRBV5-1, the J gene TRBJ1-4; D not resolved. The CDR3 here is CASSLVSGRNEKLFF. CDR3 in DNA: TGCGCCAGCAGCTTGGTCTCAGGCCGGAATGAAAAACTGTTTTTT.